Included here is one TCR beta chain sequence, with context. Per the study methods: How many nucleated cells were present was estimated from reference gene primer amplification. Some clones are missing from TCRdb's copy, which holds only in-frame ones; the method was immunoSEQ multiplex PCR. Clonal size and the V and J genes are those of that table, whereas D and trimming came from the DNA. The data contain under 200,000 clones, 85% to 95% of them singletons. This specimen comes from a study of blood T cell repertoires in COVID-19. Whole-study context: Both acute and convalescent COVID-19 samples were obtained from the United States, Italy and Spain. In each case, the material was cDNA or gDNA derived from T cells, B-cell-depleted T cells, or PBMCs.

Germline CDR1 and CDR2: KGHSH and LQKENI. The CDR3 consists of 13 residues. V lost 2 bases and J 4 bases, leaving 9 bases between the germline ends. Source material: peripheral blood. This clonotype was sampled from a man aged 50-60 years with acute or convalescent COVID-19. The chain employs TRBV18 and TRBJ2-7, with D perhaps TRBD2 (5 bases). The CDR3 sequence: CASSPTRGYEQYV. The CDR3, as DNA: TGTGCCAGCTCACCAACCAGAGGGTACGAGCAGTACGTC.